The clone carrying this T cell receptor beta chain showed up many times. Antigen unknown. RNA transcripts yielded amplified TCR beta CDR3 regions. First-round RT-PCR employed HTBI primers, with a second-round multiplex PCR after it. Each CDR3 protein is one row after TCRdb ran MiXCR on the multiplex PCR reads. The data contain hundreds of thousands of distinct CDR3 sequences, about 41% of them singletons. The germline V gene encodes CDR1 LNHDA and CDR2 SQIVND (reference sequence). The CDR3 sequence is 14 residues long. Trimming removed 3 bases from V and 2 bases from J, with 11 bases in between. Someone took the PBMCs out of 10 ml of fresh peripheral blood. The data originate from a study of Graves' ophthalmopathy and Graves' hyperthyroidism. General study findings and limits: Ophthalmopathy and stable hyperthyroidism were discriminated by a 13-signature model, with about 90% sensitivity and 81.08% specificity. Detected in blood as well were most expanded thyroid clonotypes with frequency above 0.001.

The chain couples TRBV19 to TRBJ2-7; D remains ambiguous. Sequenced: peripheral blood. The source of this sequence is an adult man with Graves' ophthalmopathy. Here the CDR3 reads CASSIGGSAYEQYF. The CDR3 nucleotides read TGTGCCAGTAGTATCGGTGGGTCAGCCTACGAGCAGTACTTC.